Presented here are 21 T cell receptor beta chains from one specimen sequenced in a study of T cell repertoires in cytomegalovirus infection. TCRdb processed the reads anew with MiXCR; each CDR3 protein has one entry. The sample yields over 450,000 distinct CDR3 sequences, about 11% seen once. The material sequenced was PBMCs. The receptor source for this set is a human donor in good health (CMV status not recorded). Some clones in this sample may be carry-over from other donors' samples.

This clonotype came up many times. The chain's CDR3 is CASRPSGGADEQFF. In DNA form, the CDR3 reads TGTGCCAGCAGACCAAGCGGGGGGGCGGATGAGCAGTTCTTC. The rearrangement links TRBV5-6 to TRBJ2-1; 10 nucleotides line up with TRBD2. The CDR3 spans 14 residues. CDR1 is SGHDT and CDR2 is YYEEEE in the germline V gene. Trimming at V came to 5 bases and at J to 8 bases, leaving 7 bases not matched to a gene. Drawing the rest from reference TRBV5-6 and TRBJ2-1, the complete variable domain is DAGVTQSPTHLIKTRGQQVTLRCSPKSGHDTVSWYQQALGQGPQFIFQYYEEEERQRGNFPDRFSGHQFPNYSSELNVNALLLGDSALYLCASRPSGGADEQFFGPGTRLTVL.

Many counts were recorded for this clonotype. The chain is built from TRBV9 and TRBJ1-4; D ambiguous. Germline assignment: CDR1 SGDLS and CDR2 YYNGEE. Trimming cost V 3 bases and J 0 bases, with 12 bases left between them. This CDR3 comprises 16 residues. The CDR3 spells CASSAGPLATNEKLFF. CDR3 DNA sequence: TGTGCCAGCAGCGCCGGACCCTTAGCAACTAATGAAAAACTGTTTTTT.

The table lists this clonotype with a few counts. The V call is TRBV20-1, the J call TRBJ1-6; 7 nucleotides line up with TRBD1. The V gene end was trimmed by 0 bases and the J gene end by 10 bases; junction bases not matched to a gene: 6. This CDR3 is 14 amino acids long. Germline CDR1 DFQATT, CDR2 SNEGSKA (reference sequence). The CDR3 coding sequence is TGCAGTGCTAGAGAGACAGGGATGGAGTCACCCCTCCACTTT. Its protein product is CSARETGMESPLHF.

This clonotype was recorded many times. This sequence joins TRBV7-2 and TRBJ2-3; the D gene is possibly TRBD2 (6 bases). The CDR3 totals 14 residues. The V end lost 5 bases, the J end lost 4 bases, and 13 bases lay between the germline ends. In germline, CDR1 is SGHTA, CDR2 FQGNSA. For the CDR3, the DNA is TGTGCCAGCAGCCCTCTTTTAGCGGCAGATACGCAGTATTTT. Its translation is CASSPLLAADTQYF. Variable domain in full (rest from reference TRBV7-2 and TRBJ2-3): GAGVSQSPSNKVTEKGKDVELRCDPISGHTALYWYRQSLGQGLEFLIYFQGNSAPDKSGLPSDRFSAERTGGSVSTLTIQRTQQEDSAVYLCASSPLLAADTQYFGPGTRLTVL.

The table lists this clonotype with a few counts. The CDR3 nucleotides read TGCAGCGTTGACGGGGTAGAGGCCAACGTCCTGACTTTC. It yields the protein CSVDGVEANVLTF. The chain uses TRBV29-1 and TRBJ2-6, with a tentative D call TRBD2 (5 bases). Trimming stripped 3 bases from V and 6 bases from J, with 9 bases between. The CDR3 is 13 amino acids. The germline V gene encodes CDR1 SQVTM and CDR2 ANQGSEA.

At least ten counts were recorded for this clonotype. The chain is built from TRBV5-5 and TRBJ2-1; TRBD2 aligns across 7 bases. CDR1 and CDR2 from the germline V gene are SGHKS and YYEKEE (reference sequence). There are 17 residues in the CDR3. With V trimmed by 2 bases and J by 0 bases, 8 bases remained unmatched. CDR3 residues: CASSFSGAGLSYNEQFF. DNA of the CDR3: TGTGCCAGCAGCTTTTCGGGAGCGGGACTCTCCTACAATGAGCAGTTCTTC.

Comments on this clonotype: Possible read error: a much larger clone is one base away. The chain links TRBV5-5 to TRBJ2-3; possible D gene TRBD2, 7 bases. The CDR3 is made up of 17 amino acids. CDR1 is SGHKS and CDR2 is YYEKEE in the germline V gene (reference sequence). Here the CDR3 DNA reads TGTGCCAACAGCCTATACGGGGGCAGCGGGAAGGCAGATACGCAGTATTTT. Its translation is CANSLYGGSGKADTQYF.

This clonotype came up many times. The V gene is TRBV7-8, the J gene TRBJ1-1; D gene uncertain. The CDR3 has 16 residues. CDR1 is SGHVS, CDR2 FQNEAQ, per germline. With 0 bases removed from V and 1 base from J, the gap between germline ends came to 12 bases. CDR3 sequence (DNA): TGTGCCAGCAGCTTAGCAGTGGTCAGCGGGAACACTGAAGCTTTCTTT. Protein sequence: CASSLAVVSGNTEAFF.

The CDR3 nucleotides read TGCAGTGCTAGAGGGTCGGGAGGGGGAAATGAGCAGTTCTTC. Encoded protein: CSARGSGGGNEQFF. This chain links TRBV20-1 with TRBJ2-1, with 8 bases identical to TRBD2. The J segment lost 7 bases and the V segment lost 1 base, leaving 6 bases of the junction unmatched. The CDR3 covers 14 residues. Looked up from germline, CDR1 is DFQATT and CDR2 is SNEGSKA (reference sequence).

This clonotype showed up many times. V usage is TRBV7-9 and J usage is TRBJ2-1; D not certain. Deletions cut 2 bases from V and 5 bases from J, with 7 bases between. The CDR3 length is 13 residues. Germline CDR1 and CDR2: SEHNR and FQNEAQ (reference sequence). The CDR3: CASSLRQDNEQFF. CDR3 DNA sequence: TGTGCCAGCAGCTTACGGCAAGACAATGAGCAGTTCTTC. Based on the CDR3 plus reference TRBV7-9 and TRBJ2-1, the full variable domain is DTGVSQNPRHKITKRGQNVTFRCDPISEHNRLYWYRQTLGQGPEFLTYFQNEAQLEKSRLLSDRFSAERPKGSFSTLEIQRTEQGDSAMYLCASSLRQDNEQFFGPGTRLTVL.

The genes are TRBV27 and TRBJ2-3; unclear D gene. Germline CDR1 MNHEY, CDR2 SMNVEV (reference sequence). CDR3 length equals 12 residues. Trimming removed 5 bases at V and 11 bases at J, with 14 bases between. The CDR3 region has the DNA TGTGCCAGCAGTGACCACTTTGTTAGGCAGTATTTT. The encoded protein is CASSDHFVRQYF.

The table lists this clonotype with many counts. The chain recombines TRBV28 with TRBJ2-2, with D unclear. This CDR3 spans 16 amino acids. The germline gives CDR1 MDHEN, CDR2 SYDVKM. V dropped 3 bases and J dropped 2 bases, with 13 bases sitting between them. This chain's CDR3 is CASSLALQSNTGELFF. The DNA of the CDR3 is TGTGCCAGCAGTTTGGCGCTTCAATCAAACACCGGGGAGCTGTTTTTT.

Many counts were recorded for this clonotype. The chain has TRBV7-3 and TRBJ1-1; tentatively, D is TRBD1 (5 bases). The CDR3 covers 14 residues. The germline V gene has CDR1 SGHTA and CDR2 FQGTGA. Trimming cost V 0 bases and J 6 bases, with 11 bases left between them. CDR3 amino acids: CASSLTGESAEAFF. The DNA for the CDR3 is TGTGCCAGCAGCTTAACAGGGGAGTCTGCTGAAGCTTTCTTT.

In its sample, this clonotype was seen many times. The V and J genes are TRBV7-9 and TRBJ2-6; D is possibly TRBD1 (5 bases). The CDR3 is 15 amino acids. Germline-derived CDR1 and CDR2 are SEHNR and FQNEAQ (reference sequence). Trimming took off 3 bases at V and 4 bases at J, with 10 bases between the two ends. The CDR3 nucleotides are TGTGCCAGCAGCTTTTCAGGGCGGGGGGCCAACGTCCTGACTTTC. This encodes CASSFSGRGANVLTF.

This clonotype is a singleton in its sample. This chain links TRBV6-5 with TRBJ1-5; no firm D call. The V end was cut by 7 bases, the J end by 0 bases, with 13 bases between. The CDR3 sequence is 15 residues long. Germline CDR1 MNHEY, CDR2 SVGAGI. Here the CDR3 DNA reads TGTGCCAGCAAAAAAGGGAGGAATAGCAATCAGCCCCAGCATTTT. Translated: CASKKGRNSNQPQHF.

This clonotype was found many times. The CDR3 DNA reads TGCAGTGCCTTACAGGGAACGCGCTTTGGGGAGACCCAGTACTTC. Protein: CSALQGTRFGETQYF. V is TRBV20-1 and J is TRBJ2-5, with D perhaps TRBD1 (6 bases). This CDR3 comprises 15 residues. Germline V gene data show CDR1 as DFQATT and CDR2 as SNEGSKA (reference sequence). V was cut by 6 bases and J by 5 bases, with 22 bases left in between.

A few counts support this clonotype. V gene TRBV20-1 combines with J gene TRBJ1-1; D unclear. The CDR3 consists of 11 residues. The germline V gene encodes CDR1 DFQATT and CDR2 SNEGSKA (reference sequence). Trimming cost V 3 bases and J 0 bases, with 2 bases left between them. The CDR3 DNA sequence: TGCAGTGCTAGCATGAACACTGAAGCTTTCTTT. The encoded protein is CSASMNTEAFF.

This clonotype was seen ten or more times. J is TRBJ2-1 and V is TRBV19; 10 bases are shared with TRBD1. Germline V gives CDR1 LNHDA, CDR2 SQIVND (reference sequence). This CDR3 is 13 amino acids long. V shed 9 bases and J 9 bases; nucleotides not matched to a gene: 8. This chain's CDR3 is CARPGQGSIEQFF. The CDR3 DNA follows: TGTGCCAGACCGGGACAGGGGAGCATTGAGCAGTTCTTC.

This chain links TRBV20-1 with TRBJ2-1; no clear D gene. The CDR3 length is 13 residues. Germline V gene data show CDR1 as DFQATT and CDR2 as SNEGSKA (reference sequence). V gave up 1 base and J gave up 8 bases, with 12 bases separating them. CDR3 bases: TGCAGTGCTAGAGCCCCAGAGTTCCATGAGCAGTTCTTC. It encodes CSARAPEFHEQFF.

This clonotype appeared many times. This chain links TRBV28 with TRBJ2-2; D may be TRBD2 (7 bases). Germline CDR1 is MDHEN and CDR2 is SYDVKM. The length of the CDR3 is 18 residues. Deletions cut 0 bases from V and 3 bases from J, with 17 bases between. In DNA, the CDR3 is TGTGCCAGCAGTTTATGGGGAGGGGGGGCTAGGCACACCGGGGAGCTGTTTTTT. It encodes CASSLWGGGARHTGELFF.

The V gene is TRBV12-5, the J gene TRBJ1-6; D remains ambiguous. The CDR3 is made up of 16 amino acids. The V end lost 2 bases, the J end lost 4 bases, and 12 bases lay between the germline ends. The V gene's germline CDR1 is LGHNT and CDR2 FRNRAP. The chain's CDR3 is CASGLLSGGYNSPLHF. In DNA, the CDR3 is TGTGCTAGTGGTTTGTTATCAGGAGGATATAATTCACCCCTCCACTTT. The full variable domain, with the rest looked up from reference TRBV12-5 and TRBJ1-6, is DARVTQTPRHKVTEMGQEVTMRCQPILGHNTVFWYRQTMMQGLELLAYFRNRAPLDDSGMPKDRFSAEMPDATLATLKIQPSEPRDSAVYFCASGLLSGGYNSPLHFGNGTRLTVT.